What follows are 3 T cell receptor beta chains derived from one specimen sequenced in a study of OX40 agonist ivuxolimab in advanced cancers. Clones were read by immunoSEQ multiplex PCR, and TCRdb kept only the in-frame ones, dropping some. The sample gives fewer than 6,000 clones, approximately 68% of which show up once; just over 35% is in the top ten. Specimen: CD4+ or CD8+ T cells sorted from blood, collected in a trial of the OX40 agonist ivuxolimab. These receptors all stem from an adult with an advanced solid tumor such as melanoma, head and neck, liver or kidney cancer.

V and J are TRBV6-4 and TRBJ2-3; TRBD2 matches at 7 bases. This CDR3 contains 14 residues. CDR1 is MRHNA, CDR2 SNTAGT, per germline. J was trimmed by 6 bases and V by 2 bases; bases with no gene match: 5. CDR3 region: CASSDGAGADTQYF. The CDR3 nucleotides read TGTGCCAGCAGTGACGGGGCGGGAGCCGATACGCAGTATTTT.

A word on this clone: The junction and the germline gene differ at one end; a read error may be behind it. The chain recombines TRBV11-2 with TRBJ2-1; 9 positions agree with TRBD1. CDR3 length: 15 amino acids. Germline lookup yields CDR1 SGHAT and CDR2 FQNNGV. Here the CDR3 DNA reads TGCGCCAGCAGCCAAGAGACAGGGGGCTACAATGAGCAGTTCTTC. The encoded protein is CASSQETGGYNEQFF.

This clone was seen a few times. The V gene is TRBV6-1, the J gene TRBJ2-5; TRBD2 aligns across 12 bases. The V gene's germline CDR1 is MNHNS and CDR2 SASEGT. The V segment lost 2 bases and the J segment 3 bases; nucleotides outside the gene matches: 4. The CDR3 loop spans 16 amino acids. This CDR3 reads CASSELAGGGEETQYF. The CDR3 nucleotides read TGTGCCAGCAGTGAACTAGCGGGAGGGGGGGAAGAGACCCAGTACTTC.